This is a list of T cell receptor beta chains from one sample in a study of control samples from healthy donors and cancer patients. Profiled with immunoSEQ multiplex PCR; TCRdb holds only in-frame clones, not every one. The sample lists some 120,000 clones, roughly 92% occurring once. Material: PBMCs. The receptors were gathered from a man older than 75 with head and neck cancer. The CDR3 runs from the conserved cysteine through the conserved F or W. The D gene is left open where the match is weak. Not every row has a clone size; where given, it reads once, few, many or a size class.

D	size	J	V	DNA	CDR3
.	.	TRBJ1-5	TRBV5-1	TGCGCCAGCAGCTTGGGCAGCGGGGGGGAGAGTGAGCCCCAGCATTTT	CASSLGSGGESEPQHF
.	.	TRBJ2-7	TRBV11-2	TGTGCCAGCAGCTTTCAGGGTAGCCACGAGCAGTACTTC	CASSFQGSHEQYF
TRBD2	.	TRBJ2-7	TRBV18	TGTGCCAGCTCAACCATCATAGCGGGGTCGGGGGGACTCTACGAGCAGTACTTC	CASSTIIAGSGGLYEQYF
.	.	TRBJ1-2	TRBV2	TGTGCCAGCAGTAACAGCTATGGCTACACCTTC	CASSNSYGYTF
.	.	TRBJ1-6	TRBV30	TGTGCCGGGCGAGGCAACTATAATTCACCCCTCCACTTT	CAGRGNYNSPLHF
.	.	TRBJ1-2	TRBV4-3	TGCGCCAGCAGCGAAAGAGGGGGGGCAGGGTTTTTCTTC	CASSERGGAGFFF
.	.	TRBJ2-3	TRBV11-3	TGTGCCAGCAGCTTAAGATCGGGAGAGACAGATACGCAGTATTTT	CASSLRSGETDTQYF
.	once	TRBJ2-5	TRBV7-8	TGTGCCAGCAGCTTAAGACGGAGAGAAGAGACCCAGTACTTC	CASSLRRREETQYF
.	.	TRBJ1-1	TRBV30	TGTGCCTGGAGTGTAATGGGGTGGGCCGAGGCTGAAGCTTTCTTT	CAWSVMGWAEAEAFF
.	.	TRBJ2-3	TRBV5-1	TGCGCCAGCAGCTTGGTTATCGGAGATACGCAGTATTTT	CASSLVIGDTQYF
.	.	TRBJ1-1	TRBV5-6	TGTGCCAGCAGCCTGGGGGGAAGGGCTTTCTTT	CASSLGGRAFF
TRBD1	.	TRBJ1-1	TRBV27	TGTGCCAGCACCGAGACAGGGGGGGCGGCTGAAGCTTTCTTT	CASTETGGAAEAFF
TRBD1	few	TRBJ1-2	TRBV30	TGTGCCTGGCTAAGACAGGGTAACTATGGCTACACCTTC	CAWLRQGNYGYTF
.	.	TRBJ1-5	TRBV5-8	TGTGCCAGCAGCTTAAGTGGGGCACAGCCCCAGCATTTT	CASSLSGAQPQHF
.	once	TRBJ1-4	TRBV5-5	TGTGCCAGCAGCTTGGCGTCCCCCGGGAGGGAAAAACTGTTTTTT	CASSLASPGREKLFF
TRBD1	.	TRBJ2-1	TRBV4-1	TGCGCCAGCAGCCAAGTTGTGGGACAGGGGAGGAATGAGCAGTTCTTC	CASSQVVGQGRNEQFF
TRBD2	.	TRBJ2-1	TRBV3-1/TRBV3-2	TGTGCCAGCAGACAAAGCGGGGGGCCCGGTTGGGGGAATGAGCAGTTCTTC	CASRQSGGPGWGNEQFF
TRBD2	.	TRBJ2-5	TRBV28	TGTGCCAGCAGTTCTCATGGACTAGCCCAAGAGACCCAGTACTTC	CASSSHGLAQETQYF
.	.	TRBJ1-2	TRBV6-2/TRBV6-3	TGTGCCAGCAGTAAGGAGGCAGGCCGATATGGCTACACCTTC	CASSKEAGRYGYTF
TRBD2	.	TRBJ2-1	TRBV7-8	TGTGCCAGCAAGGCCAGGCGGGGGACCTACAATGAGCAGTTCTTC	CASKARRGTYNEQFF
.	few	TRBJ2-7	TRBV24-1	TGTGCCACCAGTGACCCTTTCCGGACCCCCCTTCAATACGAGCAGTACTTC	CATSDPFRTPLQYEQYF
.	.	TRBJ2-3	TRBV5-1	TGCGCCAGCAGCTTGGGAAGCATTACAGATACGCAGTATTTT	CASSLGSITDTQYF
TRBD1	.	TRBJ1-4	TRBV30	TGTGCCTGGAGCGCGACAGGGGGTAATGAAAAACTGTTTTTT	CAWSATGGNEKLFF
.	.	TRBJ2-2	TRBV6-5	TGTGCCAGCACCTCAGGGATCGGGGAGCTGTTTTTT	CASTSGIGELFF
.	.	TRBJ1-1	TRBV5-6	TGTGCCAGCAGCTTCTACAGGGAGAACACTGAAGCTTTCTTT	CASSFYRENTEAFF
.	.	TRBJ1-5	TRBV15	TGTGCCACCAGCCCACCCGGGACCGGATCACCGCTTCAGCATTTT	CATSPPGTGSPLQHF
TRBD2	.	TRBJ2-3	TRBV4-1	TGCGCCAGCAGCCAAGAAGCCCCGCGGGGGGCGCGGGATACGCAGTATTTT	CASSQEAPRGARDTQYF
TRBD1	.	TRBJ2-3	TRBV4-1	TGCGCCAGCAGCCAAACGACCCGGAGGACAGGAACAGATACGCAGTATTTT	CASSQTTRRTGTDTQYF
.	.	TRBJ2-1	TRBV7-9	TGTGCCAGCAGCCTCAACCTAGCGCACGCTTACAATGAGCAGTTCTTC	CASSLNLAHAYNEQFF
.	.	TRBJ2-2	TRBV10-3	TGTGCCATCAGTGAGACTTCCCCGCGGGCCGGGGAGCTGTTTTTT	CAISETSPRAGELFF
.	once	TRBJ2-2	TRBV2	TGTGCCAGCAGGGCTCGGACAGCGGATACCGGGGAGCTGTTTTTT	CASRARTADTGELFF
TRBD1	.	TRBJ2-7	TRBV5-1	TGCGCCAGCGCAACGGGACAGGGGTACGAGCAGTACTTC	CASATGQGYEQYF
.	.	TRBJ2-5	TRBV28	TGTGCCAGCAGTATCGGGGGCGCGGAGACCCAGTACTTC	CASSIGGAETQYF